This T cell receptor (beta chain) was identified in a study of T cell responses to AZD1222 COVID-19 vaccine. Only in-frame clones appear in the TCRdb table, and some are missing; sequencing was by immunoSEQ multiplex PCR. The repertoire consists of 100,000 to 150,000 clones, with more than 90% occurring once and the leading ten covering under 2%. A remark on this clone: Its specificity is unknown.

General study results and limits: Vaccination with two AZD1222 doses was followed by a rise in Spike-specific TCR breadth and depth. Researchers report vaccine-associated CD4 TCRs spanning spike, with dominance at 160-218 and 743-854.

CDR3 length: 15 residues. V dropped 2 bases and J dropped 4; count of bases not matched to a gene: 5. Germline V gene sequence: CDR1 MNHEY, CDR2 SVGAGI. This TCR came from an adult who received the AZD1222 COVID-19 vaccine. The sample consisted of peripheral blood, taken 28 days after the second AZD1222 dose. This chain joins TRBV6-5 and TRBJ1-5; 7 nucleotides agree with TRBD1. The CDR3, as DNA: TGTGCCAGCAGTTACGGCAGGGGGACTAATCAGCCCCAGCATTTT. It specifies CASSYGRGTNQPQHF.